These T cell receptor beta chains were read from a single sample in a study of blood T cell repertoires in COVID-19. Sequenced by immunoSEQ multiplex PCR; TCRdb stores in-frame clones only, minus some. Here the sample spans 150,000 or so clones, roughly 89% being singletons. Sequencing used peripheral blood. The receptors were sampled from a man between 50 and 59 years old with acute or convalescent COVID-19. The CDR3 runs from the conserved cysteine through the conserved F or W. A D gene is named only where the DNA matches it firmly. Size is stated for part of the rows, as once, few or many counts, or as a class when the clone is expanded.

v_call	j_call	clone_size	d_call	cdr3_nt	cdr3_aa
TRBV13	TRBJ2-7	NA	TRBD1	TGTGCCAGCAGCTACCGGGACAGGGCCTACGAGCAGTACTTC	CASSYRDRAYEQYF
TRBV7-6	TRBJ2-5	NA	TRBD2	TGTGCCAGCAGCTTAGAACTAGCGGGAGGGGAGACCCAGTACTTC	CASSLELAGGETQYF
TRBV11-2	TRBJ2-5	once	NA	TGTGCCAGCAGCTCCCTGCGGATAGGTTTTTCCGAGACCCAGTACTTC	CASSSLRIGFSETQYF
TRBV7-2	TRBJ1-6	NA	TRBD1	TGTGCCAGCAGCTTAACACGGACAGGGGACTCACCCCTCCACTTT	CASSLTRTGDSPLHF
TRBV12-2	TRBJ1-5	NA	NA	TGTGCAAGTCGCTCCCGACAGGCCAATCAGCCCCAGCATTTT	CASRSRQANQPQHF
TRBV7-9	TRBJ2-3	NA	NA	TGTGCCAGCAGCCCCACGCGGGTCACAGATACGCAGTATTTT	CASSPTRVTDTQYF
TRBV4-1	TRBJ2-2	few	NA	TGCGCCAGCAGCCGTCAATCGAACACCGGGGAGCTGTTTTTT	CASSRQSNTGELFF
TRBV20-1	TRBJ2-5	NA	NA	TGCAGTGCTAGTTTACTCCAAGAGACCCAGTACTTC	CSASLLQETQYF
TRBV12-1	TRBJ2-3	NA	NA	TGTGCCAGCAGCCCCAGTCGCCGCACAGATACGCAGTATTTT	CASSPSRRTDTQYF
TRBV5-1	TRBJ1-2	NA	TRBD1	TGCGCCAGCAGCTTTACAGGGGGTAACTATGGCTACACCTTC	CASSFTGGNYGYTF
TRBV19	TRBJ1-5	few	NA	TGTGCCAGTAGTATAGGCGGGGTCATACCCGGGCCCCAGCATTTT	CASSIGGVIPGPQHF
TRBV6-5	TRBJ2-7	NA	TRBD1	TGTGCCAGCAGAGCTGTAGCCGGGACAGCCTACGAGCAGTACTTC	CASRAVAGTAYEQYF
TRBV7-9	TRBJ2-2	NA	NA	TGTGCCAGCAGCCTCCGGGTCACCGGGGAGCTGTTTTTT	CASSLRVTGELFF
TRBV10-3	TRBJ2-2	NA	NA	TGTGCCATCGGGGAGGGACAAACCCCCGGGGAGCTGTTTTTT	CAIGEGQTPGELFF
TRBV28	TRBJ1-1	NA	TRBD1	TGTGCCAGCAGTTTGGGGGGGACAGGGAACACTGAAGCTTTCTTT	CASSLGGTGNTEAFF
TRBV10-3	TRBJ1-1	NA	TRBD1	TGTGCCATCGCCGCTCGGCGGACAGGGGACACTGAAGCTTTCTTT	CAIAARRTGDTEAFF
TRBV7-8	TRBJ2-5	NA	TRBD2	TGTGCCAGCAGCTGGGCGGGGGGGACCCAAGAGACCCAGTACTTC	CASSWAGGTQETQYF
TRBV5-6	TRBJ1-6	NA	NA	TGTGCCAGCAGCCACGTTAGCTCCTATAATTCACCCCTCCACTTT	CASSHVSSYNSPLHF
TRBV9	TRBJ1-2	once	NA	TGTGCCAGCAGCGGGGGACTTACTAACTATGGCTACACCTTC	CASSGGLTNYGYTF
TRBV6-2/TRBV6-3	TRBJ2-1	NA	NA	TGTGCCAGCAGTTACTCGAATCCCGCCCGAGGTGAGCAGTTCTTC	CASSYSNPARGEQFF
TRBV3-1/TRBV3-2	TRBJ2-7	NA	TRBD1	TGTGCCAGCAGTCGAGGGACAGGGCGCTACGAGCAGTACTTC	CASSRGTGRYEQYF
TRBV9	TRBJ2-7	once	TRBD1	TGTGCCAGCAGCGGAAACCGGGCGGGACAGGGGGCGTTGGAGCAGTACTTC	CASSGNRAGQGALEQYF
TRBV7-2	TRBJ2-3	NA	TRBD2	TGTGCCAGCAGCTTAAGGAATAGCGGGGGTGGCACAGATACGCAGTATTTT	CASSLRNSGGGTDTQYF
TRBV25-1	TRBJ2-7	NA	TRBD1	TGTGCCAGCAGTGACCCCAGGACAGGGGGCAGGGAGCAGTACTTC	CASSDPRTGGREQYF
TRBV2	TRBJ1-1	NA	NA	TGTGCCAGCAGTGGCACGATATGGGAGCTGACTGAAGCTTTCTTT	CASSGTIWELTEAFF
TRBV30	TRBJ2-7	NA	NA	TGTGCCTGGAGCGTGACACATGGCTCCTACGAGCAGTACTTC	CAWSVTHGSYEQYF
TRBV28	TRBJ2-4	NA	TRBD1	TGTGCCAGCAGTACCACCCGCGGAACCGGGACAGATTTTCACATTCAGTACTTC	CASSTTRGTGTDFHIQYF
TRBV19	TRBJ2-3	NA	TRBD2	TGTGCCAGTAGCCCAGCGGGAGAGGGAGATACGCAGTATTTT	CASSPAGEGDTQYF
TRBV5-1	TRBJ1-4	NA	NA	TGCGCCAGCAGCTTGGCGGGTGATAATGAAAAGCTGTTTTTT	CASSLAGDNEKLFF
TRBV7-2	TRBJ1-1	NA	NA	TGTGCCAGCAGCTCAGGACAGCATGGCCCGCGAGCTTTCTTT	CASSSGQHGPRAFF
TRBV12-3/TRBV12-4	TRBJ1-2	NA	NA	TGTGCCAGCAGCGCAGGGAATCGCGGCTACACCTTC	CASSAGNRGYTF
TRBV15	TRBJ1-1	NA	NA	TGTGCCACCAGCAGAGTAGTGGACACTGAAGCTTTCTTT	CATSRVVDTEAFF
TRBV6-2/TRBV6-3	TRBJ2-2	NA	TRBD1	TGTGCCAGCAGTCCCTATCTGGACAGGGTGGTCACCGGGGAGCTGTTTTTT	CASSPYLDRVVTGELFF
TRBV2	TRBJ1-5	once	NA	TGTGCCAGCAGTGGTCAGTCAGGTGATCAGCCCCAGCATTTT	CASSGQSGDQPQHF
TRBV24-1	TRBJ2-3	NA	NA	TGTGCCACCAGTGCGGCGGGGAGCACAGATACGCAGTATTTT	CATSAAGSTDTQYF
TRBV18	TRBJ1-2	NA	TRBD1	TGTGCCAGCTCACCATACCGGGACAGGGCTTCTGGCTACACCTTC	CASSPYRDRASGYTF
TRBV6-5	TRBJ2-3	NA	NA	TGTGCCAGCAGTTACTCGCCTAGTATCACAGATACGCAGTATTTT	CASSYSPSITDTQYF
TRBV28	TRBJ1-6	NA	NA	TGTGCCAGCAGGGCCCGGGGGGCTGCCCTTAGCTCCTATAATTCACCCCTCCACTTT	CASRARGAALSSYNSPLHF
TRBV28	TRBJ1-5	NA	NA	TGTGCCAGCAGGGGGGGGAGTGGTAGCAATCAGCCCCAGCATTTT	CASRGGSGSNQPQHF
TRBV7-9	TRBJ1-4	NA	NA	TGTGCCAGCAGCTCCCGACAGGCCAGGGATGAAAAACTGTTTTTT	CASSSRQARDEKLFF
TRBV24-1	TRBJ1-5	NA	TRBD1	TGTGCCACCAGTGATGCCGGGACAGCCAATCAGCCCCAGCATTTT	CATSDAGTANQPQHF
TRBV6-1	TRBJ2-3	once	NA	TGTGCCAGCAGTGAAGCGGGGAGGCCAGATACGCAGTATTTT	CASSEAGRPDTQYF
TRBV30	TRBJ2-1	NA	NA	TGTGCCTGGAGTGTACTAGGGGGGGGCCTTATGGGAATCTACAATGAGCAGTTCTTC	CAWSVLGGGLMGIYNEQFF
TRBV11-2	TRBJ1-3	NA	NA	TGTGCCAGCAGCTTAGACGCAGGGAGAAACACCATATATTTT	CASSLDAGRNTIYF
TRBV19	TRBJ1-2	NA	NA	TGTGCCAGTCCAGGGGCGGATGGCTACACCTTC	CASPGADGYTF
TRBV5-5	TRBJ2-6	once	TRBD2	TGTGCCAGCAGTCTTAGCGGGACTAGCTCTGGGGCCAACGTCCTGACTTTC	CASSLSGTSSGANVLTF
TRBV5-1	TRBJ2-3	NA	TRBD1	TGCGCCAGCAGCTTGGGGACAGGCGGACCCACAGATACGCAGTATTTT	CASSLGTGGPTDTQYF
TRBV4-2	TRBJ2-3	NA	TRBD2	TGTGCCAGCAGCCAAGAAGGGGGTCGGGTAGCGGGGGTAGAAGATACGCAGTATTTT	CASSQEGGRVAGVEDTQYF